This TCR beta chain was profiled in a study of T cells in tumors after PD-1 blockade. Study context: Either cemiplimab 350 mg every 2 weeks or pembrolizumab 200 mg every 3 weeks was given. Daily vismodegib 150 mg continued in a subset of anti-PD-1-treated patients.

Assay: immunoSEQ multiplex PCR; the TCRdb copy retains only in-frame clones and omits some. The sample holds 30,000 to 35,000 clones; roughly four fifths are singletons and the top ten take 30% to 50%. The length of the CDR3 is 16 residues. Germline V gene sequence: CDR1 SGHTA, CDR2 FQGNSA. V lost 1 base and J lost 4, with 14 bases in between. This TCR came from a human donor with basal cell carcinoma. Specimen: PBMCs, collected after anti-PD-1 treatment. The chain employs TRBV7-2 and TRBJ1-5; perhaps TRBD1 as D (6 bases). CDR3 region: CASSLEGGRRNQPQHF. CDR3 coding DNA: TGTGCCAGCAGCTTAGAAGGGGGTCGGAGAAATCAGCCCCAGCATTTT.